These 32 T cell receptor beta chains came from one sample sequenced in a study of beta chain features in type 1 diabetes. Study-wide findings and caveats: All four CD4+ subsets of Type 1 diabetes patients contained TCRB CDR3s that were moderately but significantly shorter.

Antigens for these TCRs are unknown. The study reverse transcribed the entire isolated RNA, so it sequenced expressed TCRB transcripts. Method: immunoSEQ multiplex PCR; TCRdb's copy keeps in-frame clones and lacks some. The table lists 300,000 to 350,000 clones, 7% to 10% of them singletons. What was sequenced was central memory CD4+ T cells from blood. These receptors were collected from a man under 40 with type 1 diabetes.

The table lists this clone with a few counts. This chain links TRBV29-1 with TRBJ1-2; a weak D match, TRBD1 (5 bases). The CDR3 has 14 residues. Deletions cut 4 bases from V and 4 bases from J, with 16 bases between. Germline values: CDR1 SQVTM, CDR2 ANQGSEA. Here the CDR3 reads CSVGLAQGSYGYTF. DNA of the CDR3: TGCAGCGTTGGGTTGGCTCAGGGCTCCTATGGCTACACCTTC.

The table lists this clone with a few counts. The genes are TRBV9 and TRBJ2-1; 8 bases fit TRBD1. The CDR3 spans 14 residues. Germline trimming cut 4 bases from V and 9 bases from J; bases unmatched to any gene: 9. Germline V gene lookup returns CDR1 SGDLS and CDR2 YYNGEE. The CDR3 spells CASSPAGGRGEQFF. In nucleotides, the CDR3 is TGTGCCAGCAGCCCGGCAGGGGGCAGGGGTGAGCAGTTCTTC.

The table lists this clone with a few counts. Other DNA sequences in this sample translate to the same CDR3. The chain couples TRBV2 to TRBJ1-5; tentative D call: TRBD1 (6 bases). The V end lost 7 bases, the J end lost 4 bases, and 11 bases lay between the germline ends. This CDR3 is 13 amino acids long. The germline CDR1 and CDR2 sequences are SNHLY and FYNNEI. CDR3 loop: CASTRDTNQPQHF. Here the CDR3 DNA reads TGTGCCAGCACTCGGGACACTAATCAGCCCCAGCATTTT.

The rearrangement links TRBV10-1 to TRBJ2-3, with a tentative D call TRBD2 (6 bases). Germline lookup yields CDR1 WNHNN and CDR2 SYGVQD (reference sequence). The CDR3 spans 14 residues. The ends were cut back, 5 bases at V and 0 bases at J, with 9 bases in the middle. CDR3 amino acids: CASSPGTSTDTQYF. In nucleotides, the CDR3 is TGCGCCAGCAGTCCCGGGACTAGCACAGATACGCAGTATTTT.

This clone has only a few counts. This chain connects TRBV7-2 to TRBJ2-2; D is uncertain. This CDR3 is built from 13 residues. V gave up 4 bases and J gave up 6 bases, with 9 bases separating them. Germline V gene lookup returns CDR1 SGHTA and CDR2 FQGNSA. The CDR3 DNA reads as TGTGCCAGCAGCTGGCGACAATCCGGGGAGCTGTTTTTT. This translates into CASSWRQSGELFF.

V is TRBV1 and J is TRBJ2-5. TRBV1 is an annotated pseudogene. The CDR3 length is 12 residues. DNA for the CDR3: TGCACCAGCAGTCCCATGGAAGAGACCCAGTACTTC. It specifies CTSSPMEETQYF.

This clone was counted between two and nine times. Mismatch with germline at one junction end may stem from a read error. The chain has TRBV7-9 and TRBJ2-5; 9 bases align to TRBD1. The CDR3 covers 16 residues. The germline V gene encodes CDR1 SEHNR and CDR2 FQNEAQ (reference sequence). The CDR3 DNA follows: TGTGCCAGCAGCTTGGTAGGACAGGGGAATCAAGCGACCCAGTACTTC. Translation: CASSLVGQGNQATQYF.

A few counts support this clone. The chain links TRBV6-1 to TRBJ1-4, with TRBD1 matching over 8 bases. CDR1 is MNHNS and CDR2 is SASEGT in the germline V gene. J was trimmed by 7 bases and V by 6 bases; bases with no gene match: 7. CDR3 length: 14 residues. The CDR3 bases are TGTGCCAGCAGCCCAGGGGGCGCCGGTGAAAAACTGTTTTTT. Protein: CASSPGGAGEKLFF.

Many counts were recorded for this clone. The CDR3 region is CASSFGLLATGYTF. CDR3 coding DNA: TGTGCCAGCAGCTTTGGCCTCCTGGCGACGGGCTACACCTTC. The gene calls are TRBV7-9 and TRBJ1-2; D is unresolved. CDR1 and CDR2 (germline): SEHNR, FQNEAQ (reference sequence). Trimming shortened V by 3 bases and J by 8 bases, and 16 bases separated the two germline ends. The CDR3 runs to 14 residues.

The CDR3, as DNA: TGTGCCAGCAGTCCTGGGTGGACCGCTGGAAACGAGCAGTACTTC. Translating gives CASSPGWTAGNEQYF. The chain couples TRBV6-5 to TRBJ2-7, with no clear D. Germline V gene sequence: CDR1 MNHEY, CDR2 SVGAGI. Trimming left V 5 bases short and J 5 bases short, with 19 bases between. The CDR3 consists of 15 residues.

This clone was recorded many times. The V gene is TRBV5-6, the J gene TRBJ1-2, with 7 bases fitting TRBD1. The CDR3 is 15 amino acids. The V and J ends lost 4 bases and 7 bases, in that order; junction bases with no gene match: 13. Germline lookup yields CDR1 SGHDT and CDR2 YYEEEE. Here the CDR3 reads CASSPTGTDPLGYTF. The CDR3 DNA reads as TGTGCCAGCAGCCCGACCGGGACAGATCCTCTTGGCTACACCTTC.

The chain employs TRBV19 and TRBJ1-1; D is unclear. Trimming shortened V by 3 bases and J by 1 base, and 9 bases separated the two germline ends. Germline V gene data show CDR1 as LNHDA and CDR2 as SQIVND (reference sequence). The CDR3 is made up of 14 amino acids. The CDR3 protein is CASSIGVENTEAFF. For the CDR3, the DNA is TGTGCCAGTAGTATTGGGGTGGAGAACACTGAAGCTTTCTTT.

This clone was picked up a small number of times. The chain employs TRBV5-6 and TRBJ1-4; no firm D call. Germline lookup yields CDR1 SGHDT and CDR2 YYEEEE. Trimming cost V 3 bases and J 3 bases, with 9 bases left between them. The CDR3 is made up of 14 amino acids. The DNA of the CDR3 is TGTGCCAGCAGCTCTCCCGGGGCTAATGAAAAACTGTTTTTT. As protein: CASSSPGANEKLFF.

The rearrangement uses TRBV29-1 and TRBJ1-3; no clear D gene. CDR1 is SQVTM, CDR2 ANQGSEA, per germline. V shed 2 bases and J shed 0 bases, with 8 bases lying between them. CDR3 length equals 14 residues. CDR3 nucleotides: TGCAGCGTTGAATGGCAGAACTCTGGAAACACCATATATTTT. It specifies CSVEWQNSGNTIYF. Full variable domain (rest looked up from reference TRBV29-1 and TRBJ1-3): SAVISQKPSRDICQRGTSLTIQCQVDSQVTMMFWYRQQPGQSLTLIATANQGSEATYESGFVIDKFPISRPNLTFSTLTVSNMSPEDSSIYLCSVEWQNSGNTIYFGEGSWLTVV.

The V gene is TRBV27, the J gene TRBJ2-3; 7 bases agree with TRBD1. Germline loops: CDR1 MNHEY, CDR2 SMNVEV (reference sequence). The CDR3 contains 14 residues. J lost 4 bases, V lost 5 bases, and 6 bases had no gene match. Here the CDR3 reads CASSEGQVPDTQYF. CDR3 in DNA: TGTGCCAGCAGTGAAGGACAGGTCCCAGATACGCAGTATTTT.

In this sample, this clone turned up a few times. This sequence joins TRBV11-2 and TRBJ1-1; the D is unclear. Germline V lookup: CDR1 SGHAT, CDR2 FQNNGV. Trimming took off 0 bases at V and 12 bases at J, with 14 bases between the two ends. The CDR3 sequence is 13 residues long. CDR3 bases: TGTGCCAGCAGCTTAGATCGGCCCTATATCTCTTTCTTT. This gives the protein CASSLDRPYISFF.

There are many counts of this clone. The rearrangement joins TRBV30 to TRBJ1-3, with a possible D match to TRBD1 (5 bases). The V and J ends lost 2 bases and 8 bases respectively, with 10 bases between them. The CDR3 totals 12 residues. CDR1 and CDR2 (germline): GTSNPN, SVGIG (reference sequence). The CDR3 DNA reads as TGTGCCTGGAGTAGCGAAGGGGACACCATATATTTT. This encodes CAWSSEGDTIYF.

CDR3 amino acids: CASSLRAGANVLTF. CDR3 DNA sequence: TGTGCCAGCAGCTTAAGGGCGGGGGCCAACGTCCTGACTTTC. This chain links TRBV7-9 with TRBJ2-6, with unresolved D. V lost 2 bases to trimming and J lost 4 bases, with 6 bases between them. CDR1 SEHNR and CDR2 FQNEAQ come from the germline V gene (reference sequence). This CDR3 comprises 14 residues.

J is TRBJ1-6 and V is TRBV6-1; D ambiguous. Germline V gene data show CDR1 as MNHNS and CDR2 as SASEGT. This CDR3 region has 16 residues. Trimming cost V 4 bases and J 0 bases, with 10 bases left between them. The CDR3 DNA follows: TGTGCCAGCAGTGTTAGAGGGAGCTCCTATAATTCACCCCTCCACTTT. Translating gives CASSVRGSSYNSPLHF.

The V gene is TRBV5-6, the J gene TRBJ2-7, with 10 nucleotides matching TRBD1. Looked up from germline, CDR1 is SGHDT and CDR2 is YYEEEE. V lost 4 bases to trimming and J lost 6 bases; unmatched junction nucleotides: 7. This CDR3 has 14 residues. Written as DNA, the CDR3 is TGTGCCAGCAGCCGTCCGGACAGGGGGGCCGAGCAGTACTTC. It codes for CASSRPDRGAEQYF.

The chain uses TRBV10-3 and TRBJ2-3; the D gene is possibly TRBD2 (6 bases). The V end lost 3 bases, the J end lost 0 bases, and 13 bases lay between the germline ends. The CDR3 length is 16 residues. The V gene's germline CDR1 is ENHRY and CDR2 SYGVKD. The CDR3 coding sequence is TGTGCCATCAGTGATATGAGGGACTTTAGCACAGATACGCAGTATTTT. Encoded protein: CAISDMRDFSTDTQYF.

This clone was found a few times. The chain uses TRBV14 and TRBJ2-3, with 8 bases fitting TRBD1. The CDR3 is 18 amino acids. V dropped 0 bases and J dropped 0; count of bases not matched to a gene: 8. Germline values: CDR1 SGHDN, CDR2 FVKESK. CDR3 in amino acids: CASSQDLWGQASTDTQYF. The CDR3 bases are TGTGCCAGCAGCCAAGATTTGTGGGGACAGGCGAGCACAGATACGCAGTATTTT. The full variable domain, rest sourced from reference TRBV14 and TRBJ2-3, is EAGVTQFPSHSVIEKGQTVTLRCDPISGHDNLYWYRRVMGKEIKFLLHFVKESKQDESGMPNNRFLAERTGGTYSTLKVQPAELEDSGVYFCASSQDLWGQASTDTQYFGPGTRLTVL.

At least ten counts were recorded for this clone. This chain links TRBV30 with TRBJ2-1; possible D gene TRBD1, 6 bases. The V gene lost 5 bases and the J gene lost 8 bases, with 10 bases spanning the gap. The CDR3 is 11 residues long. Looked up from germline, CDR1 is GTSNPN and CDR2 is SVGIG (reference sequence). The DNA of the CDR3 is TGTGCCTGGGACAGGCTCTATGAGCAGTTCTTC. Encoded protein: CAWDRLYEQFF.

V and J are TRBV7-9 and TRBJ2-1, with a possible D match to TRBD1 (6 bases). CDR1 SEHNR and CDR2 FQNEAQ come from the germline V gene (reference sequence). The length of the CDR3 is 13 residues. The V end lost 5 bases, the J end lost 9 bases, and 14 bases lay between the germline ends. The CDR3 DNA reads TGTGCCAGCAGCGTCCAGGGGTGGACTGAGCAGTTCTTC. Translated: CASSVQGWTEQFF.

The chain combines TRBV27 with TRBJ2-7; 8 bases are shared with TRBD1. CDR3 length: 13 amino acids. Germline V lookup: CDR1 MNHEY, CDR2 SMNVEV (reference sequence). J lost 9 bases, V lost 4 bases, and 8 bases had no gene match. CDR3: CASSSSTGAVQYF. The CDR3, as DNA: TGTGCCAGCAGTTCCTCGACAGGGGCGGTGCAGTACTTC.

The V and J genes are TRBV9 and TRBJ2-1; tentatively, D is TRBD1 (5 bases). V was trimmed by 0 bases and J by 3 bases, leaving 13 bases between them. There are 16 residues in the CDR3. The V gene's germline CDR1 is SGDLS and CDR2 YYNGEE. The CDR3, as DNA: TGTGCCAGCAGCGTAGCTTCAGGGCGAAACTACAATGAGCAGTTCTTC. This sequence encodes CASSVASGRNYNEQFF. Full variable domain (missing parts from reference TRBV9 and TRBJ2-1): DSGVTQTPKHLITATGQRVTLRCSPRSGDLSVYWYQQSLDQGLQFLIQYYNGEERAKGNILERFSAQQFPDLHSELNLSSLELGDSALYFCASSVASGRNYNEQFFGPGTRLTVL.

This clone was found a few times. The rearrangement uses TRBV18 and TRBJ1-6; 8 bases match TRBD1. V lost 0 bases, J lost 5 bases, and 0 bases stayed unmatched. The germline CDR1 and CDR2 sequences are KGHSH and LQKENI. The CDR3 is 15 residues long. CDR3 nucleotide sequence: TGTGCCAGCTCACCACCGACAGGGGATAATTCACCCCTCCACTTT. Translation: CASSPPTGDNSPLHF.

This clone was seen a few times. This chain links TRBV11-2 with TRBJ2-2; D gene unclear. The CDR3 loop spans 17 amino acids. The germline V and J ends were trimmed by 0 bases and 4 bases, with 15 bases remaining between them. The V gene's germline CDR1 is SGHAT and CDR2 FQNNGV. CDR3 loop: CASSLDPPQFSTGELFF. DNA of the CDR3: TGTGCCAGCAGCTTAGATCCCCCACAGTTTAGCACCGGGGAGCTGTTTTTT.

This clone has a handful of counts. The chain joins TRBV18 to TRBJ1-1; D is uncertain. Germline V CDR1 and CDR2: KGHSH, LQKENI. The ends were cut back, 6 bases at V and 2 bases at J, with 13 bases in the middle. The CDR3 has 14 residues. The CDR3 nucleotides are TGTGCCAGCTCCCTCAAGCAGAGTAACACTGAAGCTTTCTTT. Amino acid sequence: CASSLKQSNTEAFF.

This clone was seen more than once but under ten times. The chain links TRBV27 to TRBJ1-6; 8 bases map to TRBD1. In germline, CDR1 is MNHEY, CDR2 SMNVEV (reference sequence). This CDR3 has 15 residues. J was trimmed by 9 bases and V by 3 bases; bases with no gene match: 7. CDR3 nucleotides: TGTGCCAGCAGTTTCCTGACAGGGGCCGGTTCACCCCTCCACTTT. Its translation: CASSFLTGAGSPLHF.

This chain uses TRBV7-6 with TRBJ1-1; D not certain. Germline-derived CDR1 and CDR2 are SGHVS and FNYEAQ. This CDR3 has 14 residues. Between the trimmed V and J ends, which lost 3 bases and 1 base, there was a span of 9 bases. The CDR3 DNA sequence: TGTGCCAGCAGCTTCGGTCAAGAGAACACTGAAGCTTTCTTT. Amino acid sequence: CASSFGQENTEAFF.

The rearrangement links TRBV25-1 to TRBJ2-1; 11 bases map to TRBD1. The CDR3 sequence is 16 residues long. Germline V lookup: CDR1 MGHDK, CDR2 SYGVNS. V dropped 2 bases and J dropped 4; count of bases not matched to a gene: 4. CDR3 protein: CASSEADRGRYNEQFF. DNA of the CDR3: TGTGCCAGCAGTGAAGCGGACAGGGGGCGGTACAATGAGCAGTTCTTC.